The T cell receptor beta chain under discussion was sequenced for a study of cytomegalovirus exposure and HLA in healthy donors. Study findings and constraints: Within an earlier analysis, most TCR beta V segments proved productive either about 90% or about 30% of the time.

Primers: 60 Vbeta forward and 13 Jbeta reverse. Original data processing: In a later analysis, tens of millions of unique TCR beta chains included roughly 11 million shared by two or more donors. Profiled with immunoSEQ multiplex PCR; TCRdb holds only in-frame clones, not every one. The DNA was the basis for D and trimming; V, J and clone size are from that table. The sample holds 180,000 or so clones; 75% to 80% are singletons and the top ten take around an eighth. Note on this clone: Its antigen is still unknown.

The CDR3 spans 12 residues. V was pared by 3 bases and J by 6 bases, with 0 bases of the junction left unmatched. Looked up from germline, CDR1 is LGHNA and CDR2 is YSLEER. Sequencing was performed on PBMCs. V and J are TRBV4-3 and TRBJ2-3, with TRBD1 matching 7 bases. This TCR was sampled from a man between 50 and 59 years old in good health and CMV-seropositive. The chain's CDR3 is CASSQTGDTQYF. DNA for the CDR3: TGCGCCAGCAGCCAGACAGGGGATACGCAGTATTTT.